This TCR beta chain is drawn from a study of blood T cell repertoires in COVID-19. About the study: The samples span acute and convalescent COVID-19 from the United States, Italy and Spain. PBMCs, B-cell-depleted T cells, or T cells provided the cDNA or gDNA that made up the material.

CDR3 length equals 16 residues. The germline gives CDR1 MGHDK, CDR2 SYGVNS. The V gene end was trimmed by 2 bases and the J gene end by 5 bases; junction bases not matched to a gene: 5. In the original analysis: Counts of nucleated cells, estimated from reference gene primer amplification, were obtained. Sequencing was performed with immunoSEQ multiplex PCR; in TCRdb, only in-frame clones are kept and a portion is missing. V and J calls plus clone size are reproduced from that table; the DNA served to infer D and trimming. The sample lists 140,000 or so clones; almost 85% were seen once. This clonotype was sampled from a man between 50 and 59 years old with acute or convalescent COVID-19. The V and J genes are TRBV25-1 and TRBJ2-2; 10 nucleotides match TRBD1. Sequencing input: peripheral blood. The CDR3 bases are TGTGCCAGCAGTGAACTTGGACAGGGGGGGACCGGGGAGCTGTTTTTT. It yields the protein CASSELGQGGTGELFF.